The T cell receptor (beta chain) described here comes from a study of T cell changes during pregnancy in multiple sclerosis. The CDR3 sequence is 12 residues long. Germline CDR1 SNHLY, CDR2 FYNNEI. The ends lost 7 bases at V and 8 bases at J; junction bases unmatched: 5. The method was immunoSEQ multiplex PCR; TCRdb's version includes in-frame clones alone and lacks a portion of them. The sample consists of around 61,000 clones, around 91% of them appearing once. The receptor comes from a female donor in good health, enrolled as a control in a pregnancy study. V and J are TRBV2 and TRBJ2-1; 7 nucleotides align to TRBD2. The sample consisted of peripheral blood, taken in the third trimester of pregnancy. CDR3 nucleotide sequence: TGTGCCAGCACGAGCGGGGCGGATGAGCAGTTCTTC. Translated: CASTSGADEQFF.